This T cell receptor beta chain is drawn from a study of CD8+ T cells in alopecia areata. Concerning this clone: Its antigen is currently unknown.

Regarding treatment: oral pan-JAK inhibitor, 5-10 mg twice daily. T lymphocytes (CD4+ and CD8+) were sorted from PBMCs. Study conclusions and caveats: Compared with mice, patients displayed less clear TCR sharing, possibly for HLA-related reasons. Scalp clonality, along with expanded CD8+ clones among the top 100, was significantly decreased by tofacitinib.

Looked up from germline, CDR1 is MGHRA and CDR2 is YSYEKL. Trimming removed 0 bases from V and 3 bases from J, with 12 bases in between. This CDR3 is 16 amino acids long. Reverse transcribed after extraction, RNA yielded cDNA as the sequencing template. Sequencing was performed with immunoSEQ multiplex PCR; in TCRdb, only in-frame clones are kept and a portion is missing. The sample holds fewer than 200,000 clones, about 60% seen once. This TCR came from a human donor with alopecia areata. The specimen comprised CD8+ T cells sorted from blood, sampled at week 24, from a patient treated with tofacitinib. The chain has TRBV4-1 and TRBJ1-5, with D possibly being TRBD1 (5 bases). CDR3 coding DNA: TGCGCCAGCAGCCAAGAATTGCCCGGGGCCAATCAGCCCCAGCATTTT. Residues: CASSQELPGANQPQHF.